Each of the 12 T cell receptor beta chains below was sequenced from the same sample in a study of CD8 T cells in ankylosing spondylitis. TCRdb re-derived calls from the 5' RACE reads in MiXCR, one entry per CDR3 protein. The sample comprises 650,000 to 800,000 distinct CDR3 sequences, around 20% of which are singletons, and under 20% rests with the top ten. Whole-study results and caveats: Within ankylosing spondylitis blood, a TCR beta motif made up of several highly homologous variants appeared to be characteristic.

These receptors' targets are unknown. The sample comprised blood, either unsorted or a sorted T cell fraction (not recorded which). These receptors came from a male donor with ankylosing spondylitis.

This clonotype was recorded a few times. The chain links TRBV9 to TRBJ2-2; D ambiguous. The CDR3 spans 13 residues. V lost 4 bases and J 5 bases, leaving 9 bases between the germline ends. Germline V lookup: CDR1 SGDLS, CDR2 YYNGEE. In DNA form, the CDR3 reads TGTGCCAGCAGCTTAATGGGAACCGGGGAGCTGTTTTTT. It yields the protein CASSLMGTGELFF.

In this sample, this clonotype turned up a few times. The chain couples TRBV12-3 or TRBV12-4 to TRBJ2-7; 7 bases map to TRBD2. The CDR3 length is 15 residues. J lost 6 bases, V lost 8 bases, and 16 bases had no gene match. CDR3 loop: CASASWGAGLSEQYF. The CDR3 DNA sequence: TGTGCCAGCGCTTCCTGGGGAGCGGGACTGAGCGAGCAGTACTTC.

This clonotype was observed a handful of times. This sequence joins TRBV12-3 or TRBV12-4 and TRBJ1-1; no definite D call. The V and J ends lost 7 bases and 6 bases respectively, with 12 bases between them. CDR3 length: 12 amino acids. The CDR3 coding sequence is TGTGCCAGCACCCTCGCAGTATCTGAAGCTTTCTTT. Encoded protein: CASTLAVSEAFF.

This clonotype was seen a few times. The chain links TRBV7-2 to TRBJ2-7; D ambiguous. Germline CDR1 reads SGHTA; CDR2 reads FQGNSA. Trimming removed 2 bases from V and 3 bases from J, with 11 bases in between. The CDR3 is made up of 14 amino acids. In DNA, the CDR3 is TGTGCCAGCAGCTTAAATGATGGCATCTACGAGCAGTACTTC. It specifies CASSLNDGIYEQYF.

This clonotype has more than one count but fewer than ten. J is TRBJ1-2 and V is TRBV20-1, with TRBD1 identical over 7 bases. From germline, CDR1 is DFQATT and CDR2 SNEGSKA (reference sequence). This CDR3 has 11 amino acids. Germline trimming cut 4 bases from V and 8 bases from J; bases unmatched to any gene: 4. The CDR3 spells CSATTGRGYTF. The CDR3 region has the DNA TGCAGTGCTACGACAGGGAGGGGCTACACCTTC.

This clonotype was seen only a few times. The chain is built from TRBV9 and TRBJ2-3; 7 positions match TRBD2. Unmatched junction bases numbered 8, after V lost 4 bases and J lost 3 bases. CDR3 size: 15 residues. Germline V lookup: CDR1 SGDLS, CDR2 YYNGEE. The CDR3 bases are TGTGCCAGCAGCTTTGGACTAGTTCAGACAGATACGCAGTATTTT. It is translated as CASSFGLVQTDTQYF.

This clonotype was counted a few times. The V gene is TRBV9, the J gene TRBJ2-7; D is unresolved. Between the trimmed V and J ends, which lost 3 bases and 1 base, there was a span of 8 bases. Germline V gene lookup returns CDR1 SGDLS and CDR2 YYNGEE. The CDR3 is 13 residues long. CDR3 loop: CASSAPNSYEQYF. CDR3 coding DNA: TGTGCCAGCAGCGCCCCCAATTCCTACGAGCAGTACTTC.

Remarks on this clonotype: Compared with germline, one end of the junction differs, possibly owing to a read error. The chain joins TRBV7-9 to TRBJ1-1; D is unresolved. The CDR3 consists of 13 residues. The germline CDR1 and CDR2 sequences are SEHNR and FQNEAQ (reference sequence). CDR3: CASSAPLNPEAFF. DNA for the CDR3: TGTGCCAGCAGCGCCCCCCTGAACCCTGAAGCTTTCTTT.

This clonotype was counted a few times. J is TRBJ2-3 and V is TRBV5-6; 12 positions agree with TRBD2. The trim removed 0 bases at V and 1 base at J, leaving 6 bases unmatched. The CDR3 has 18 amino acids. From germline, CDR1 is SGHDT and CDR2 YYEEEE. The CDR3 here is CASSLAPSGRAGTDTQYF. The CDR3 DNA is TGTGCCAGCAGCTTGGCGCCTAGCGGGAGGGCCGGCACAGATACGCAGTATTTT.

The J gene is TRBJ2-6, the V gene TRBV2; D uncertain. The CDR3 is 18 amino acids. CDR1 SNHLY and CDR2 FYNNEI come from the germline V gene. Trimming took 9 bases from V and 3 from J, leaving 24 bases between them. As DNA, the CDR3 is TGTGCCAGTTCCGAGCGCCACCCAATTGAGGATGGGGCCAACGTCCTGACTTTC. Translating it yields CASSERHPIEDGANVLTF.

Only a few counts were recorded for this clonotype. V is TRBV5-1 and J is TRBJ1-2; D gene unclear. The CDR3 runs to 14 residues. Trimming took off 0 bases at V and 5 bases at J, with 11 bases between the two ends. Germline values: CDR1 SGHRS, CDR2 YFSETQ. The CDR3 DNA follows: TGCGCCAGCAGCTTGGGGACCGAAGGGTATGGCTACACCTTC. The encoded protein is CASSLGTEGYGYTF.

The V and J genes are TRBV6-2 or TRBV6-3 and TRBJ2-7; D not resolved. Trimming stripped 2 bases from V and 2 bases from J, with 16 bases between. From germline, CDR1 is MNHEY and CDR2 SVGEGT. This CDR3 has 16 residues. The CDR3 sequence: CASSYAQTRTPYEQYF. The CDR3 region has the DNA TGTGCCAGCAGTTACGCACAGACACGAACACCCTACGAGCAGTACTTC.